The 19 T cell receptor beta chains below come from one sample, sequenced in a study of long-term antiretroviral therapy in people with HIV. Running of the v3.0 immunoSEQ assay took place at survey level. TCRdb's table, derived via immunoSEQ multiplex PCR, lists solely in-frame clones and lacks some. The sample carries 25,000 to 30,000 clones, approximately 78% recorded once. This sample comprised unsorted PBMCs, obtained 2.9 years after starting antiretroviral therapy. These receptor sequences come from a man in his fifties or sixties with HIV.

V usage is TRBV13 and J usage is TRBJ2-7, with unresolved D. V lost 0 bases and J 5 bases, leaving 8 bases between the germline ends. CDR3 size: 13 residues. The V gene's germline CDR1 is PRHDT and CDR2 FYEKMQ (reference sequence). CDR3 amino acids: CASSLGGLDEQYF. DNA of the CDR3: TGTGCCAGCAGCTTAGGAGGGTTGGACGAGCAGTACTTC.

This chain connects TRBV2 to TRBJ1-1; possibly TRBD1 for D (6 bases). There are 14 residues in the CDR3. Looked up from germline, CDR1 is SNHLY and CDR2 is FYNNEI. With 6 bases removed from V and 2 bases from J, the gap between germline ends came to 13 bases. The chain's CDR3 is CASRRGNPNTEAFF. CDR3 DNA: TGTGCCAGCAGGAGGGGGAACCCTAACACTGAAGCTTTCTTT.

This clone was counted between two and nine times. V and J are TRBV2 and TRBJ2-2, with D hard to call. V lost 7 bases and J 0 bases, leaving 12 bases between the germline ends. Germline V gene data show CDR1 as SNHLY and CDR2 as FYNNEI. The CDR3 is 15 amino acids. The CDR3 DNA is TGTGCCAGCAATAAAGGCCCCGCGAACACCGGGGAGCTGTTTTTT. Amino acid sequence: CASNKGPANTGELFF.

The J gene is TRBJ2-7, the V gene TRBV28; perhaps TRBD2 as D (5 bases). The germline CDR1 and CDR2 sequences are MDHEN and SYDVKM. V was trimmed by 5 bases and J by 5 bases, leaving 16 bases between them. The CDR3 has 14 amino acids. CDR3 loop: CASSPTPGIDEQYF. CDR3 in DNA: TGTGCCAGCAGTCCTACCCCGGGGATCGACGAGCAGTACTTC.

CDR3 residues: CATSRELAGGAGADTQYF. The CDR3 region has the DNA TGTGCCACCAGCAGAGAGCTAGCGGGGGGGGCCGGGGCAGATACGCAGTATTTT. The chain has TRBV15 and TRBJ2-3; 12 bases are a match to TRBD2. After removal of 0 bases from V and 4 bases from J, the junction contained 8 bases not matched to a gene. The CDR3 spans 18 residues. Germline V gives CDR1 LNHNV, CDR2 YYDKDF (reference sequence).

There are a few counts of this clone. The rearrangement joins TRBV6-5 to TRBJ1-2, with D uncertain. The CDR3 covers 13 residues. The germline CDR1 and CDR2 sequences are MNHEY and SVGAGI. Trimming stripped 0 bases from V and 1 base from J, with 3 bases between. CDR3 protein: CASSYSGNYGYTF. CDR3 in DNA: TGTGCCAGCAGTTACTCGGGTAACTATGGCTACACCTTC.

J is TRBJ2-5 and V is TRBV4-3, with TRBD1 as a possible D gene (6 bases). The CDR3 loop spans 13 amino acids. Per germline, CDR1 LGHNA and CDR2 YSLEER. V lost 1 base, J lost 5 bases, and 8 bases lay in between. The CDR3 loop is CASSQVQGETQYF. For the CDR3, the DNA is TGCGCCAGCAGCCAAGTGCAGGGGGAGACCCAGTACTTC.

This clone is a singleton in its sample. This chain joins TRBV5-4 and TRBJ2-3; 10 bases are a match to TRBD1. Losses at the gene ends were 4 bases for V and 0 bases for J; bases not matched to a gene: 8. Germline lookup yields CDR1 SGHNT and CDR2 YYREEE (reference sequence). This CDR3 spans 17 amino acids. In DNA form, the CDR3 reads TGTGCCAGCAGCACCCGGGACAGGGGATATAGCACAGATACGCAGTATTTT. It specifies CASSTRDRGYSTDTQYF.

This clone was counted a single time. V is TRBV7-2 and J is TRBJ2-5, with D perhaps matching TRBD2 (7 bases). V shed 6 bases and J shed 9 bases, with 11 bases lying between them. The V gene's germline CDR1 is SGHTA and CDR2 FQGNSA. The CDR3 extends over 11 amino acids. This CDR3 is CASRGAGAQYF. The CDR3 coding sequence is TGTGCCAGCAGGGGGGCGGGGGCCCAGTACTTC.

This chain uses TRBV5-1 with TRBJ1-6, with D maybe TRBD1 (6 bases). Between the trimmed V and J ends, which lost 4 bases and 9 bases, there was a span of 20 bases. The CDR3 covers 16 residues. Germline V lookup: CDR1 SGHRS, CDR2 YFSETQ. Here the CDR3 DNA reads TGCGCCAGCAGCCCGTTGGGGGAAGGGGGTTCTTCACCCCTCCACTTT. Translating it yields CASSPLGEGGSSPLHF.

The chain's CDR3 is CSARAVYEQYF. CDR3 DNA sequence: TGCAGTGCTAGGGCGGTCTACGAGCAGTACTTC. The chain employs TRBV20-1 and TRBJ2-7, with D unclear. The CDR3 has 11 amino acids. V was shortened by 3 bases and J by 3 bases, with 6 bases between the two germline ends. CDR1 is DFQATT and CDR2 is SNEGSKA in the germline V gene (reference sequence).

The rearrangement joins TRBV7-9 to TRBJ2-7; no firm D call. CDR1 and CDR2 (germline): SEHNR, FQNEAQ (reference sequence). The CDR3 totals 13 residues. With 5 bases removed from V and 1 base from J, the gap between germline ends came to 9 bases. CDR3 in DNA: TGTGCCAGCAGCCCCGCTGCTTCCTACGAGCAGTACTTC. Translation gives CASSPAASYEQYF.

This clone turned up a few times. The chain is built from TRBV6-1 and TRBJ1-5; D not certain. Trimming cost V 2 bases and J 3 bases, with 5 bases left between them. The CDR3 totals 13 residues. Germline V lookup: CDR1 MNHNS, CDR2 SASEGT. The CDR3 region is CASSERNNQPQHF. The CDR3 coding sequence is TGTGCCAGCAGTGAACGAAACAATCAGCCCCAGCATTTT.

In this sample, this clone turned up once. V is TRBV6-4 and J is TRBJ2-1, with D maybe TRBD2 (7 bases). V was trimmed by 3 bases and J by 7 bases, leaving 16 bases between them. The germline CDR1 and CDR2 sequences are MRHNA and SNTAGT. This CDR3 is 15 amino acids long. The CDR3 protein is CASSEGGGPRNEQFF. The DNA for the CDR3 is TGTGCCAGCAGTGAAGGCGGGGGCCCTAGAAATGAGCAGTTCTTC.

V is TRBV7-6 and J is TRBJ2-1, with D possibly being TRBD2 (7 bases). The germline CDR1 and CDR2 sequences are SGHVS and FNYEAQ. The V gene lost 1 base and the J gene lost 5 bases, with 12 bases spanning the gap. CDR3 length: 15 residues. CDR3 residues: CASSLEAGADNEQFF. CDR3 in DNA: TGTGCCAGCAGCTTAGAGGCGGGGGCTGACAATGAGCAGTTCTTC.

V usage is TRBV28 and J usage is TRBJ1-2; D possibly corresponds to TRBD1 (6 bases). Germline-derived CDR1 and CDR2 are MDHEN and SYDVKM. The CDR3 runs to 15 residues. Deletions cut 7 bases from V and 0 bases from J, with 15 bases between. CDR3 DNA sequence: TGTGCCAGCACCCTGACAGGCCCCTCTAACTATGGCTACACCTTC. As protein: CASTLTGPSNYGYTF.

This clone was recorded a few times. V usage is TRBV7-8 and J usage is TRBJ1-2; a weak D match, TRBD1 (5 bases). The CDR3 covers 14 residues. Trimming pared 1 base from V and 3 bases from J, leaving 9 bases between. Germline V CDR1 and CDR2: SGHVS, FQNEAQ. The CDR3 loop reads CASSLGGSYYGYTF. The DNA of the CDR3 is TGTGCCAGCAGCTTAGGGGGCAGCTACTATGGCTACACCTTC.

The rearrangement joins TRBV5-1 to TRBJ2-5; TRBD2 matches 13 bases. The V segment lost 10 bases and the J segment 5 bases; nucleotides outside the gene matches: 5. CDR3 length: 13 amino acids. In germline, CDR1 is SGHRS, CDR2 YFSETQ. The CDR3 DNA reads TGCGCCTGTACGACTAGCGGGGGGGAGACCCAGTACTTC. It translates to CACTTSGGETQYF. Looking up the rest from reference TRBV5-1 and TRBJ2-5 gives the full variable domain: KAGVTQTPRYLIKTRGQQVTLSCSPISGHRSVSWYQQTPGQGLQFLFEYFSETQRNKGNFPGRFSGRQFSNSRSEMNVSTLELGDSALYLCACTTSGGETQYFGPGTRLLVL.

The chain is built from TRBV21-1 and TRBJ2-2; the table's D call, TRBD1, has no DNA check behind it. TRBV21-1 is a pseudogene. This CDR3 spans 14 amino acids. CDR3 bases: TGTGCCAGCAGCGGGCTCAGGGCGACCGGGGAGCTGTTTTTT. Translated, it gives CASSGLRATGELFF.